This note documents a single T cell receptor (beta chain) sequence. The antigen is undetermined. This specimen comes from a study of T cell responses to AZD1222 COVID-19 vaccine. This CDR3 has 17 amino acids. The V end lost 4 bases, the J end lost 0 bases, and 15 bases lay between the germline ends. Germline V CDR1 and CDR2: LNHDA, SQIVND (reference sequence). The method was immunoSEQ multiplex PCR; TCRdb's version includes in-frame clones alone and lacks a portion of them. The data show about 120,000 clones, 75% to 90% seen once. Study findings and constraints: Among the donors, most were white British and more were female, and clonal diversity was possibly underestimated.

The chain is built from TRBV19 and TRBJ2-2, with D tentatively TRBD2 (5 bases). Here the sequenced sample was peripheral blood, taken on day 0 of MenACWY control vaccination. The receptor was derived from an adult in good health. The CDR3 loop reads CASSRRKYEANTGELFF. The CDR3 bases are TGTGCCAGTAGTAGGAGGAAATACGAAGCGAACACCGGGGAGCTGTTTTTT.